This TCR beta chain was found in a study of cytomegalovirus exposure and HLA in healthy donors. Background on the study: Prior work identified 95 million to 120 million unique TCR beta sequences in some 180 million T cells. Study-wide findings and caveats: Researchers reported that a few CMV-associated chains were confirmed in vitro as CMV antigen-specific. Overall, approximately 150 TCR beta chains were annotated as cytomegalovirus-associated.

CDR1 is SQVTM and CDR2 is ANQGSEA in the germline V gene. V trimming: 0 bases; J trimming: 6 bases; junction bases outside the gene matches: 7. The CDR3 totals 14 residues. Concerning this clone itself: Its antigen is currently unknown.

The PCR had 60 Vbeta and 13 Jbeta primers. How the authors handled the data: Later, 65 million to 90 million unique TCR beta chains were counted in an analysis, and approximately 10 million of them were shared. This table comes from immunoSEQ multiplex PCR, and its TCRdb copy is limited to in-frame clones, with some not included. V, J and clone size are taken as reported in that table, and D and trimming were inferred from the DNA itself. The sample data list approximately 60,000 clones. The sequencing input was PBMCs. This receptor was obtained from a man aged 25 to 40 in good health and CMV-seropositive. The rearrangement links TRBV29-1 to TRBJ1-2, with 7 bases fitting TRBD1. CDR3: CSVEELQGRNGYTF. CDR3 DNA sequence: TGCAGCGTTGAAGAGTTACAGGGGAGGAATGGCTACACCTTC.